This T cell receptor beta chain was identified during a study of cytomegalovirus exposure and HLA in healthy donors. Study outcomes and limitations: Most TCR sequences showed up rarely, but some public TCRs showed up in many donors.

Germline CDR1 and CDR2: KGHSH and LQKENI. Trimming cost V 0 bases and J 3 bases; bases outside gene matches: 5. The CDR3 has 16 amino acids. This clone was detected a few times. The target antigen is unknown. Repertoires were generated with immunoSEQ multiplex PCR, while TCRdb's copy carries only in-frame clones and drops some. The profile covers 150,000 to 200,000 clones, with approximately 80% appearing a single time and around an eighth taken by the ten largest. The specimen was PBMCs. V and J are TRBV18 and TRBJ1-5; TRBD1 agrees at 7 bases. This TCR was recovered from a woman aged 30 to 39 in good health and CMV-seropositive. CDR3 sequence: CASSPPTGAINQPQHF. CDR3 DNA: TGTGCCAGCTCACCACCTACAGGGGCGATCAATCAGCCCCAGCATTTT.